Following are 26 T cell receptor beta chains from one sample sequenced in a study of PD-L1 blockade in urothelial cancer. Only in-frame clones appear in the TCRdb table, and some are missing; sequencing was by immunoSEQ multiplex PCR. This table holds tens of thousands of clones, roughly 86% found once. Time point specified: pretreatment peripheral blood. Source: PBMCs, taken around atezolizumab (anti-PD-L1) treatment. Receptor source: a man aged 60-69 years with urothelial cancer.

V usage is TRBV19 and J usage is TRBJ1-3; 7 bases are a match to TRBD1. CDR1 and CDR2 from the germline V gene are LNHDA and SQIVND (reference sequence). The CDR3 covers 17 residues. J was trimmed by 1 base and V by 7 bases; bases with no gene match: 13. The CDR3 loop is CASTITGDPWSGNTIYF. In DNA, the CDR3 is TGTGCCAGTACCATCACAGGGGACCCCTGGTCTGGAAACACCATATATTTT.

The chain is built from TRBV5-1 and TRBJ1-2; maybe TRBD1 (6 bases). Germline-derived CDR1 and CDR2 are SGHRS and YFSETQ. V was shortened by 4 bases and J by 4 bases, with 14 bases between the two germline ends. This CDR3 comprises 14 residues. The CDR3 coding sequence is TGCGCCAGCAGCCGAGAGCTGGACAGCTATGGCTACACCTTC. It is translated as CASSRELDSYGYTF.

The rearrangement links TRBV2 to TRBJ2-3; a weak D match, TRBD2 (6 bases). The CDR3 spans 12 residues. Trimming pared 6 bases from V and 7 bases from J, leaving 11 bases between. Germline CDR1 is SNHLY and CDR2 is FYNNEI. CDR3 sequence reads: CASRPGLYTQYF. The CDR3 DNA sequence: TGTGCCAGCAGACCGGGACTCTATACGCAGTATTTT. Based on the CDR3 plus reference TRBV2 and TRBJ2-3, the full variable domain is EPEVTQTPSHQVTQMGQEVILRCVPISNHLYFYWYRQILGQKVEFLVSFYNNEISEKSEIFDDQFSVERPDGSNFTLKIRSTKLEDSAMYFCASRPGLYTQYFGPGTRLTVL.

The V gene is TRBV5-1, the J gene TRBJ2-1; TRBD2 aligns across 10 bases. V shed 0 bases and J 8 bases; nucleotides not matched to a gene: 8. The length of the CDR3 is 16 residues. From germline, CDR1 is SGHRS and CDR2 YFSETQ. The CDR3 loop reads CASSLDRASGGYEQFF. The CDR3 nucleotides read TGCGCCAGCAGCTTGGATCGGGCTAGCGGGGGATATGAGCAGTTCTTC.

The chain recombines TRBV4-3 with TRBJ1-4; no clear D gene. The germline gives CDR1 LGHNA, CDR2 YSLEER. The ends were cut back, 5 bases at V and 0 bases at J, with 10 bases in the middle. CDR3 size: 15 residues. CDR3 sequence (DNA): TGCGCCAGCAGCGAAGCCGGGACAACTAATGAAAAACTGTTTTTT. As protein: CASSEAGTTNEKLFF.

The rearrangement links TRBV28 to TRBJ1-5, with 7 bases fitting TRBD1. The CDR3 is 15 residues long. Germline V lookup: CDR1 MDHEN, CDR2 SYDVKM. Trimming at V came to 7 bases and at J to 3 bases, leaving 9 bases not matched to a gene. DNA of the CDR3: TGTGCCAGCACCGTAGGGGGACAGAACAATCAGCCCCAGCATTTT. It codes for CASTVGGQNNQPQHF.

This clone was seen a single time. The genes are TRBV18 and TRBJ1-4, with D unresolved. Trimming took 1 base from V and 8 from J, leaving 5 bases between them. The CDR3 runs 12 residues. Looked up from germline, CDR1 is KGHSH and CDR2 is LQKENI. DNA of the CDR3: TGTGCCAGCTCACCACGGGAGGAAAAACTGTTTTTT. Protein product: CASSPREEKLFF.

This clone was detected once. The sample holds other DNA sequences that translate to the same CDR3. This chain joins TRBV7-6 and TRBJ2-3; 7 bases are shared with TRBD2. The CDR3 extends over 15 amino acids. Germline V gene lookup returns CDR1 SGHVS and CDR2 FNYEAQ. Losses at the gene ends were 5 bases for V and 3 bases for J; bases not matched to a gene: 8. CDR3 amino acids: CASSPRASGTDTQYF. CDR3 bases: TGTGCCAGCAGCCCCCGAGCTAGCGGAACAGATACGCAGTATTTT.

The rearrangement joins TRBV5-4 to TRBJ1-1, with TRBD1 identical over 7 bases. The CDR3 has 15 residues. Per germline, CDR1 SGHNT and CDR2 YYREEE (reference sequence). The V gene end was trimmed by 5 bases and the J gene end by 0 bases; junction bases not matched to a gene: 7. CDR3: CASRPPGQMNTEAFF. The CDR3 coding sequence is TGTGCCAGCAGGCCTCCGGGACAGATGAACACTGAAGCTTTCTTT. Full variable domain (rest looked up from reference TRBV5-4 and TRBJ1-1): ETGVTQSPTHLIKTRGQQVTLRCSSQSGHNTVSWYQQALGQGPQFIFQYYREEENGRGNFPPRFSGLQFPNYSSELNVNALELDDSALYLCASRPPGQMNTEAFFGQGTRLTVV.

With regard to this clone: Other DNA variants within this sample encode the same CDR3. This rearrangement joins TRBV5-1 to TRBJ2-3, with no clear D. This CDR3 spans 12 amino acids. V lost 4 bases and J lost 0, with 3 bases in between. Germline-derived CDR1 and CDR2 are SGHRS and YFSETQ. The CDR3 nucleotides are TGCGCCAGCAGCCTGAGCACAGATACGCAGTATTTT. Translating gives CASSLSTDTQYF.

J is TRBJ2-3 and V is TRBV4-1; 10 positions agree with TRBD1. The CDR3 is 16 residues long. Germline CDR1 MGHRA, CDR2 YSYEKL. Trimming at V came to 3 bases and at J to 1 base, leaving 4 bases not matched to a gene. The CDR3 spells CASSQHGTGGTDTQYF. In nucleotides, the CDR3 is TGCGCCAGCAGCCAGCATGGGACAGGGGGCACAGATACGCAGTATTTT.

The chain links TRBV30 to TRBJ2-7, with a weak D call TRBD2 (5 bases). Trimming cost V 2 bases and J 1 base, with 9 bases left between them. This CDR3 has 13 amino acids. Germline values: CDR1 GTSNPN, CDR2 SVGIG (reference sequence). This CDR3 is CAWSSGPSYEQYF. The CDR3 DNA is TGTGCCTGGAGTAGCGGACCATCCTACGAGCAGTACTTC.

The V and J genes are TRBV4-1 and TRBJ2-1; 10 bases are a match to TRBD1. Germline V gene lookup returns CDR1 MGHRA and CDR2 YSYEKL. The V and J ends lost 0 bases and 7 bases, in that order; junction bases with no gene match: 3. The CDR3 contains 15 residues. DNA of the CDR3: TGCGCCAGCAGCCAAGATCGGACAGGGGGTAATGAGCAGTTCTTC. Translation: CASSQDRTGGNEQFF.

V and J are TRBV7-2 and TRBJ1-1, with D tentatively TRBD1 (6 bases). Per the germline V gene, CDR1 is SGHTA and CDR2 is FQGNSA. The CDR3 is made up of 14 amino acids. Deletions cut 5 bases from V and 6 bases from J, with 16 bases between. The CDR3 spells CASSLWTARAEAFF. Written as DNA, the CDR3 is TGTGCCAGCAGCCTTTGGACAGCGAGGGCTGAAGCTTTCTTT.

The rearrangement links TRBV9 to TRBJ2-5, with a possible D match to TRBD1 (6 bases). The germline gives CDR1 SGDLS, CDR2 YYNGEE. The CDR3 is made up of 14 amino acids. V was clipped by 4 bases and J by 3 bases, with 13 bases between them. The DNA of the CDR3 is TGTGCCAGCAGCTCAGGGGCAGCCGAAGAGACCCAGTACTTC. It encodes CASSSGAAEETQYF.

The chain is built from TRBV28 and TRBJ2-5, with 14 bases lining up with TRBD2. The CDR3 extends over 16 amino acids. With 3 bases clipped from V and 4 bases from J, the junction kept 4 bases outside the gene matches. CDR1 MDHEN and CDR2 SYDVKM come from the germline V gene. CDR3 in DNA: TGTGCCAGCAGTTTCCCCGGGACTAGCGGGAGAGAGACCCAGTACTTC. The encoded protein is CASSFPGTSGRETQYF.

The rearrangement uses TRBV9 and TRBJ2-3, with a possible D match to TRBD2 (7 bases). Germline CDR1 SGDLS, CDR2 YYNGEE. The V end was cut by 3 bases, the J end by 4 bases, with 15 bases between. CDR3 length equals 15 residues. The CDR3 protein is CASSAQGGASDTQYF. CDR3 nucleotides: TGTGCCAGCAGCGCCCAAGGGGGGGCCTCAGATACGCAGTATTTT.

The chain joins TRBV11-2 to TRBJ1-1, with no clear D. Trimming pared 3 bases from V and 3 bases from J, leaving 11 bases between. This CDR3 contains 14 residues. Germline lookup yields CDR1 SGHAT and CDR2 FQNNGV. The CDR3: CASSLNIQDTEAFF. The CDR3 DNA is TGTGCCAGCAGCTTGAATATCCAGGACACTGAAGCTTTCTTT.

V is TRBV7-2 and J is TRBJ2-7, with D perhaps matching TRBD1 (6 bases). V was pared by 4 bases and J by 4 bases, with 23 bases between. Germline lookup yields CDR1 SGHTA and CDR2 FQGNSA. CDR3 length: 17 residues. CDR3 coding DNA: TGTGCCAGCAGCTCCCCAACGTCAGGGGTGCCAGGGTACGAGCAGTACTTC. It codes for CASSSPTSGVPGYEQYF.

The chain is built from TRBV2 and TRBJ2-5; TRBD2 agrees at 15 bases. Trimming removed 4 bases from V and 2 bases from J; junction bases left unmatched: 2. The CDR3 is made up of 16 amino acids. Germline V CDR1 and CDR2: SNHLY, FYNNEI. The CDR3 coding sequence is TGTGCCAGCAGTGGGACTAGCGGGGGGGTACAAGAGACCCAGTACTTC. Its translation is CASSGTSGGVQETQYF.

This sequence joins TRBV5-1 and TRBJ2-2, with D possibly matching TRBD2 (5 bases). V dropped 5 bases and J dropped 7 bases, with 24 bases sitting between them. The CDR3 is 17 amino acids. Germline-derived CDR1 and CDR2 are SGHRS and YFSETQ. CDR3 coding DNA: TGCGCCAGCAGAGGTTCCCTCCGCGACGGGAAAGGCGGGGAGCTGTTTTTT. Translation gives CASRGSLRDGKGGELFF.

CDR3 in amino acids: CASSEPHEGMGHHGYTF. The DNA for the CDR3 is TGTGCCAGCAGTGAACCACATGAGGGTATGGGACACCATGGCTACACCTTC. The chain links TRBV6-1 to TRBJ1-2; tentatively, D is TRBD1 (6 bases). The CDR3 consists of 17 residues. The V end was cut by 2 bases, the J end by 6 bases, with 22 bases between. Germline loops: CDR1 MNHNS, CDR2 SASEGT.

The chain links TRBV5-6 to TRBJ2-7; 12 nucleotides line up with TRBD1. This CDR3 spans 14 amino acids. Trimming at V came to 5 bases and at J to 6 bases, leaving 6 bases not matched to a gene. CDR1 and CDR2 (germline): SGHDT, YYEEEE. The CDR3 DNA reads TGTGCCAGCAGTCGGGACAGGGGGCTCGGCGAGCAGTACTTC. Encoded protein: CASSRDRGLGEQYF.

J is TRBJ2-1 and V is TRBV6-1; perhaps TRBD1 as D (6 bases). Germline V lookup: CDR1 MNHNS, CDR2 SASEGT. The V gene lost 2 bases and the J gene lost 7 bases, with 15 bases spanning the gap. CDR3 length: 15 residues. Here the CDR3 reads CASSEKQGRVNEQFF. CDR3 bases: TGTGCCAGCAGTGAAAAACAGGGTAGGGTGAATGAGCAGTTCTTC.

The V call is TRBV10-1, the J call TRBJ2-3; the D gene is possibly TRBD1 (5 bases). Trimming removed 3 bases at V and 2 bases at J, with 15 bases between. CDR3 length equals 16 residues. Germline-derived CDR1 and CDR2 are WNHNN and SYGVQD (reference sequence). In DNA form, the CDR3 reads TGCGCCAGCAGTGACTCTGCAGGGTCGTCCACAGATACGCAGTATTTT. Amino acid sequence: CASSDSAGSSTDTQYF.

This clone occurred many times. The chain combines TRBV5-1 with TRBJ1-2, with 8 bases lining up with TRBD1. The CDR3 is made up of 15 amino acids. Losses at the gene ends were 0 bases for V and 8 bases for J; bases not matched to a gene: 9. CDR1 and CDR2 (germline): SGHRS, YFSETQ. CDR3 DNA: TGCGCCAGCAGCTTGGGACAGGGGATTAGGGCGGGCTACACCTTC. Its translation: CASSLGQGIRAGYTF.